This paragraph reports one T cell receptor beta chain. These data originate in a study of cytomegalovirus exposure and HLA in healthy donors. Healthy bone marrow donors made up the cohort. PCR amplification relied on 60 Vbeta primers (plus 13 Jbeta primers). Assay used: immunoSEQ multiplex PCR; TCRdb lists only in-frame clones, some missing. The sample records approximately 200,000 clones, around 67% being singletons. The germline gives CDR1 MNHNY, CDR2 SVGAGI (reference sequence). Trimming shortened V by 5 bases and J by 2 bases, and 18 bases separated the two germline ends. The CDR3 extends over 16 amino acids.

The sequencing input was PBMCs. This TCR was recovered from a woman aged 25 to 39 in good health and CMV-seropositive. The rearrangement uses TRBV6-6 and TRBJ1-1; no definite D call. CDR3 in DNA: TGTGCCAGCAGTCGGCCCCCCGGGAGACACAACACTGAAGCTTTCTTT. As protein: CASSRPPGRHNTEAFF.